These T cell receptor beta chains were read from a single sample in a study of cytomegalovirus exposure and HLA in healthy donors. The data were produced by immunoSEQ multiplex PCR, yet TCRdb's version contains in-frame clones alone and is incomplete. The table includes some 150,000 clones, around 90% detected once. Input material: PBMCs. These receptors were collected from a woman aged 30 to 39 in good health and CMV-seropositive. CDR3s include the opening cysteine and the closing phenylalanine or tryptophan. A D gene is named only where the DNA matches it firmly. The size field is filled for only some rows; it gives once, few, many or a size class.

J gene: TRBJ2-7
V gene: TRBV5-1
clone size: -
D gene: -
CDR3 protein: CASSWGDSRIYEQYF
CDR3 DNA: TGCGCCAGCAGCTGGGGGGACAGTAGAATCTACGAGCAGTACTTC

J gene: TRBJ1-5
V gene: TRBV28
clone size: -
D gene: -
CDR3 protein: CASRIPPGPQHF
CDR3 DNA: TGTGCCAGCAGAATACCGCCGGGGCCCCAGCATTTT

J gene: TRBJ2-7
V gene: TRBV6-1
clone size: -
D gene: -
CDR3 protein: CASGREQEQYF
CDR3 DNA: TGTGCCAGCGGCCGGGAACAAGAGCAGTACTTC

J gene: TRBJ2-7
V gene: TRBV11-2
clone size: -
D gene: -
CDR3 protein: CATSTNSYEQYF
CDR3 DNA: TGTGCCACCTCGACTAACTCCTACGAGCAGTACTTC

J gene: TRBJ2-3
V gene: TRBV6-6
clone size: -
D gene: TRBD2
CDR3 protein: CATCRRESSDTQYF
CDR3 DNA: TGTGCCACCTGTCGGCGGGAGTCGTCAGATACGCAGTATTTT

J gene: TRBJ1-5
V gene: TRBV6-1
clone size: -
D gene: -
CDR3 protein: CASSESVLSNQPQHF
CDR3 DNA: TGTGCCAGCAGTGAATCCGTTCTTAGCAATCAGCCCCAGCATTTT

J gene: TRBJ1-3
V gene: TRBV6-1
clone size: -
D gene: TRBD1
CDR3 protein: CATGGGAGNTIYF
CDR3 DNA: TGTGCCACTGGAGGGGGCGCAGGAAACACCATATATTTT

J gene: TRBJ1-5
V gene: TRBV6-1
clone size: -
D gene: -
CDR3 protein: CASSEYVRGNQPQHF
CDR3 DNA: TGTGCCAGCAGTGAGTACGTTCGGGGCAATCAGCCCCAGCATTTT

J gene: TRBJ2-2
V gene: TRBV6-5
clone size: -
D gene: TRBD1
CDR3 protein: CASSFDRGHTGELFF
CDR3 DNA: TGTGCCAGCAGCTTCGACAGGGGTCACACCGGGGAGCTGTTTTTT

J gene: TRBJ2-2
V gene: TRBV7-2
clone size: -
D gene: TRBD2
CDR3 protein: CASRVLAANTGELFF
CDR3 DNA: TGTGCCAGCAGAGTACTAGCGGCGAACACCGGGGAGCTGTTTTTT

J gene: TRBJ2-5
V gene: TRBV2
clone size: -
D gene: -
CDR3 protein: CASSEARFQETQYF
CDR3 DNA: TGTGCCAGCAGTGAGGCCAGATTTCAAGAGACCCAGTACTTC

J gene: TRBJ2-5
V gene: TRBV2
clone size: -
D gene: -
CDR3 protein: CASTLYQETQYF
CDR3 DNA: TGTGCCAGCACCCTTTACCAAGAGACCCAGTACTTC

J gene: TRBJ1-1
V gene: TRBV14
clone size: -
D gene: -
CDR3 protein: CASSQEGGTEAFF
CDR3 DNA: TGTGCCAGCAGCCAAGAAGGGGGCACTGAAGCTTTCTTT

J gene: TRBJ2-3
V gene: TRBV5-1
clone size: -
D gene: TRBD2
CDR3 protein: CASSLAVRGGPDTQYF
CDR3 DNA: TGCGCCAGCAGCTTGGCCGTGCGGGGGGGCCCAGATACGCAGTATTTT

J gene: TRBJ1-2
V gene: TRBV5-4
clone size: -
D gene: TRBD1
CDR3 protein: CASSLVDREYGYTF
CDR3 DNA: TGTGCCAGCAGCTTGGTGGACAGGGAATATGGCTACACCTTC

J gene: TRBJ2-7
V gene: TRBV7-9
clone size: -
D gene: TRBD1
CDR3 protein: CASIYTGDRSYEQYF
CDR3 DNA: TGTGCCAGCATCTATACCGGGGACAGGTCCTACGAGCAGTACTTC

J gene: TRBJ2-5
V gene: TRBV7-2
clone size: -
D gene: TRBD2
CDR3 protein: CASSLVFREDGETQYF
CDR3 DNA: TGTGCCAGCAGCTTAGTCTTCCGGGAGGATGGGGAGACCCAGTACTTC

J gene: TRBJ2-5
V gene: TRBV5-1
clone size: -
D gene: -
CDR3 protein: CASSLSSQETQYF
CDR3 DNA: TGCGCCAGCAGCTTGTCCTCCCAAGAGACCCAGTACTTC

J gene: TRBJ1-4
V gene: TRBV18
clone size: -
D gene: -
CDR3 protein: CASSQLNLWNEKLFF
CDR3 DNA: TGTGCCAGCTCACAGCTGAATCTATGGAATGAAAAACTGTTTTTT

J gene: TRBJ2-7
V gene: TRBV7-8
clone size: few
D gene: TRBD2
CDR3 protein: CASSLGETGGLGEQYF
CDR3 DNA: TGTGCCAGCAGCTTAGGAGAAACGGGAGGGCTCGGGGAGCAGTACTTC

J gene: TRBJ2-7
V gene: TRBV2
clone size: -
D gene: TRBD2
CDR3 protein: CASSIKRGGAGGYEQYF
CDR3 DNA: TGTGCCAGCAGTATAAAGAGGGGAGGAGCGGGAGGCTACGAGCAGTACTTC

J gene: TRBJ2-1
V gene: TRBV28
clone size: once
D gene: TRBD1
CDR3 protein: CASSLGGQVYNEQFF
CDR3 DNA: TGTGCCAGCAGTTTAGGTGGACAGGTTTACAATGAGCAGTTCTTC

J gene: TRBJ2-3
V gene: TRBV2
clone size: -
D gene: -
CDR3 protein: CASSVLSTDTQYF
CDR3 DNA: TGTGCCAGCAGTGTTCTTAGCACAGATACGCAGTATTTT

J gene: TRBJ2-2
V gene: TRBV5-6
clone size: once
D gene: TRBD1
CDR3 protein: CASSPTRTGRAGELFF
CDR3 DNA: TGTGCCAGCAGCCCGACCCGGACAGGGCGAGCCGGGGAGCTGTTTTTT

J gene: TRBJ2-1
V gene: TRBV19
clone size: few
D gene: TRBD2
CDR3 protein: CASSIQRGFEQFF
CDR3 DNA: TGTGCCAGTAGTATACAGCGGGGTTTTGAGCAGTTCTTC

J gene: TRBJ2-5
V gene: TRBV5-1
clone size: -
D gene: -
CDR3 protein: CASSLALRGGETQYF
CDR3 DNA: TGCGCCAGCAGCTTGGCACTTAGGGGAGGAGAGACCCAGTACTTC

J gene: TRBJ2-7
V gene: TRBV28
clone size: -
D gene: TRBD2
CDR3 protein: CASSRTRLAREQYF
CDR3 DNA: TGTGCCAGCAGTCGTACGCGACTAGCGCGGGAGCAGTACTTC